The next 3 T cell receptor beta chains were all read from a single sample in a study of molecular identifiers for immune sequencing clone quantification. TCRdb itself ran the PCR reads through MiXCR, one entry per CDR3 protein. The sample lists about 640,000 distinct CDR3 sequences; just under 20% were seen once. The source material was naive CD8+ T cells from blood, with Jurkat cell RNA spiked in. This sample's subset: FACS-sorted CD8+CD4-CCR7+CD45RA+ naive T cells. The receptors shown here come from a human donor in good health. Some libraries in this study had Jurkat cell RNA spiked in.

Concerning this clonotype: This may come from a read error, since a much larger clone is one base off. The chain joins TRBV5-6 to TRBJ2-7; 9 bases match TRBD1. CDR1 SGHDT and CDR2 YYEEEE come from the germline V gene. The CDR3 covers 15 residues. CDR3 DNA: TGTGCCAGCAGACCATCCGGGACAGGGCACTACGTGCAGTACTTC. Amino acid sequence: CASRPSGTGHYVQYF.

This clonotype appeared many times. CDR3 amino acids: CASSLGRTVNQPQHF. The DNA for the CDR3 is TGTGCCAGCAGCTTAGGTCGGACAGTAAATCAGCCCCAGCATTTT. The chain joins TRBV7-8 to TRBJ1-5; the D gene is possibly TRBD1 (6 bases). CDR1 and CDR2 from the germline V gene are SGHVS and FQNEAQ. V was cut by 1 base and J by 4 bases, with 11 bases left in between. CDR3 length: 15 amino acids. The complete variable domain, with remaining parts taken from reference TRBV7-8 and TRBJ1-5, reads GAGVSQSPRYKVAKRGQDVALRCDPISGHVSLFWYQQALGQGPEFLTYFQNEAQLDKSGLPSDRFFAERPEGSVSTLKIQRTQQEDSAVYLCASSLGRTVNQPQHFGDGTRLSIL.

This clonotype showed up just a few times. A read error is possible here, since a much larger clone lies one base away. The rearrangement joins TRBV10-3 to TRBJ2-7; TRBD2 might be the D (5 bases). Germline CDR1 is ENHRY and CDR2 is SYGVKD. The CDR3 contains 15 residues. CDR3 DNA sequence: TGTGCCGTCAGTGAGGTAACAGCGGCCATCTACGAGCAGTACTTC. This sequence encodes CAVSEVTAAIYEQYF.